These T cell receptor beta chains were read from a single sample in a study of control samples from healthy donors and cancer patients. The protocol was immunoSEQ multiplex PCR, while the TCRdb copy is restricted to in-frame clones and leaves out a portion. This sample has approximately 79,000 clones, with 75% to 90% found just once. The source material was blood. These receptors came from a man in his fifties in good health. CDR3s include the opening cysteine and the closing phenylalanine or tryptophan. A D gene is named only where the DNA matches it firmly. Size tells how often a clone was seen (once, few, many) or the class of an expanded clone, and some rows leave it out.

12	TRBV20-1	-	-	TRBJ1-1	CSASYLLTEAFF	TGCAGTGCTAGTTATTTGCTCACTGAAGCTTTCTTT
14	TRBV19	-	-	TRBJ2-3	CASNAVEATDTQYF	TGTGCCAGTAACGCGGTAGAAGCAACAGATACGCAGTATTTT
14	TRBV5-1	-	-	TRBJ1-2	CASSLGAETYDYTF	TGCGCCAGCAGCTTGGGCGCGGAAACCTATGACTACACCTTC
11	TRBV6-6	-	-	TRBJ2-1	CASSYSDEQFF	TGTGCCAGCAGTTACTCCGATGAGCAGTTCTTC
16	TRBV5-4	-	-	TRBJ2-6	CASSLGGETGANVLTF	TGTGCCAGCAGCTTGGGCGGGGAGACTGGGGCCAACGTCCTGACTTTC
14	TRBV5-6	-	-	TRBJ2-1	CASSFTHILHGQFF	TGTGCCAGCAGCTTTACGCACATTTTGCACGGGCAGTTCTTC
12	TRBV11-3	-	-	TRBJ2-1	CASSRDNNQQFF	TGTGCCAGCAGCCGCGACAATAATCAGCAGTTCTTC
14	TRBV4-1	TRBD2	-	TRBJ2-7	CASSQGGSSYEQYF	TGCGCCAGCAGCCAGGGGGGGTCCTCCTACGAGCAGTACTTC
13	TRBV5-6	-	once	TRBJ1-1	CASSLARDTEAFF	TGTGCCAGCAGCTTGGCCAGGGACACTGAAGCTTTCTTT
16	TRBV4-3	TRBD1	few	TRBJ1-3	CASSQGRTGIGNTIYF	TGCGCCAGCAGCCAGGGGAGGACAGGGATCGGAAACACCATATATTTT
13	TRBV7-2	-	-	TRBJ1-5	CASSYGQSQPQHF	TGTGCCAGCAGCTACGGACAGTCCCAGCCCCAGCATTTT
15	TRBV6-5	-	-	TRBJ2-3	CASSYSNPPRSTQYF	TGTGCCAGCAGTTACTCGAATCCCCCCCGGTCTACGCAGTATTTT
13	TRBV27	-	-	TRBJ2-1	CASYGGGGNEQFF	TGTGCCAGCTACGGGGGAGGGGGCAATGAGCAGTTCTTC
13	TRBV2	TRBD1	-	TRBJ1-1	CASSGQGLTEAFF	TGTGCCAGCAGTGGACAGGGGCTCACTGAAGCTTTCTTT
13	TRBV3-1/TRBV3-2	-	-	TRBJ1-6	CASSTSLDGPLHF	TGTGCCAGCAGCACTTCCTTGGATGGTCCCCTCCACTTT
12	TRBV4-2	-	-	TRBJ1-1	CASSTPNTEAFF	TGTGCCAGCAGTACACCGAACACTGAAGCTTTCTTT
16	TRBV5-1	TRBD1	-	TRBJ2-7	CASSLAFGTGYYEQYF	TGCGCCAGCAGCTTGGCCTTCGGGACAGGATACTACGAGCAGTACTTC
15	TRBV6-5	-	-	TRBJ2-7	CASSRLVRTTYEQYF	TGTGCCAGCAGCAGGTTGGTAAGGACTACCTACGAGCAGTACTTC
13	TRBV6-1	TRBD1	-	TRBJ1-5	CASREGTGDTQHF	TGTGCCAGCAGAGAAGGGACAGGAGATACCCAGCATTTT
15	TRBV2	TRBD1	-	TRBJ1-4	CASSEIQGPNEKLFF	TGTGCCAGCAGTGAAATACAGGGGCCTAATGAAAAACTGTTTTTT
14	TRBV15	-	-	TRBJ2-7	CATSRDHRDKWEYF	TGTGCCACCAGCAGAGATCACAGGGACAAATGGGAGTACTTC
19	TRBV30	TRBD2	-	TRBJ2-2	CAFPGPLAGGKPNTGELFF	TGTGCCTTCCCCGGCCCACTAGCGGGGGGAAAGCCCAACACCGGGGAGCTGTTTTTT
16	TRBV11-3	-	-	TRBJ2-6	CASSLRLPSGANVLTF	TGTGCCAGCAGCCTAAGACTACCCTCTGGGGCCAACGTCCTGACTTTC
18	TRBV6-2/TRBV6-3	-	-	TRBJ1-2	CASSYELAATTTNYGYTF	TGTGCCAGCAGTTACGAATTGGCGGCGACCACCACTAACTATGGCTACACCTTC
15	TRBV7-3	TRBD1	-	TRBJ1-6	CASSLSGGSNSPLHF	TGTGCCAGCAGCTTATCAGGGGGCAGTAATTCACCCCTCCACTTT
19	TRBV19	TRBD1	-	TRBJ1-6	CASSAAGQGAPALQSPLHF	TGTGCCAGTAGTGCGGCGGGACAGGGGGCGCCTGCGTTACAATCACCCCTCCACTTT
15	TRBV6-6	TRBD1	once	TRBJ1-1	CASSYSLTGGTEAFF	TGTGCCAGCAGTTACTCGCTGACAGGGGGCACTGAAGCTTTCTTT
14	TRBV3-1/TRBV3-2	-	-	TRBJ2-5	CASKSFAREEAQYF	TGTGCCAGCAAGTCTTTCGCCAGGGAAGAGGCCCAGTACTTC
13	TRBV2	TRBD1	once	TRBJ1-2	CASREQGAGGYTF	TGTGCCAGCAGGGAACAGGGGGCTGGGGGCTACACCTTC
15	TRBV21-1	-	few	TRBJ2-3	CASLIPGARPDTQYF	TGTGCCAGCTTAATTCCGGGGGCCCGCCCAGATACGCAGTATTTT
15	TRBV19	-	-	TRBJ2-7	CASSTIRTGSYEQYF	TGTGCCAGTAGCACCATCAGGACGGGCTCCTACGAGCAGTACTTC
14	TRBV6-2/TRBV6-3	-	-	TRBJ1-5	CASSTDASNQPQHF	TGTGCCAGCAGCACGGACGCTAGCAATCAGCCCCAGCATTTT
15	TRBV30	-	-	TRBJ1-1	CAWSVRWGAENEAFF	TGTGCCTGGAGTGTACGATGGGGGGCGGAAAATGAAGCTTTCTTT
15	TRBV6-6	-	-	TRBJ1-6	CASSGPLRGNSPLHF	TGTGCCAGCAGCGGTCCCCTTCGGGGGAATTCACCCCTCCACTTT
13	TRBV11-2	-	-	TRBJ2-2	CASSLVNTGELFF	TGTGCCAGCAGCTTAGTAAACACCGGGGAGCTGTTTTTT
14	TRBV18	-	-	TRBJ1-4	CASSQSATNEKLFF	TGTGCCAGCTCACAGAGTGCAACTAATGAAAAACTGTTTTTT
16	TRBV7-9	-	-	TRBJ2-5	CASSLLGQTGQETQYF	TGTGCCAGCAGCTTACTCGGGCAGACAGGCCAAGAGACCCAGTACTTC
15	TRBV30	TRBD1	-	TRBJ1-2	CAWSGTGPGDYGYTF	TGTGCCTGGAGTGGGACAGGGCCTGGAGACTATGGCTACACCTTC
18	TRBV4-1	-	-	TRBJ2-6	CASSQDPAGARGANVLTF	TGCGCCAGCAGCCAAGATCCGGCAGGAGCTAGGGGGGCCAACGTCCTGACTTTC
13	TRBV2	-	-	TRBJ1-1	CASSEQLNTEAFF	TGTGCCAGCAGTGAACAGTTGAACACTGAAGCTTTCTTT
16	TRBV11-1	TRBD2	-	TRBJ2-2	CASSFSGLAGAGELFF	TGTGCCAGCAGCTTTTCCGGACTAGCGGGGGCGGGGGAGCTGTTTTTT
15	TRBV9	TRBD1	once	TRBJ1-2	CASSVTGTGGDGYTF	TGTGCCAGCAGCGTCACCGGGACAGGGGGCGATGGCTACACCTTC
15	TRBV18	TRBD1	-	TRBJ1-2	CASSPPETGDYGYTF	TGTGCCAGCTCACCACCAGAGACAGGGGACTATGGCTACACCTTC
13	TRBV6-5	TRBD2	-	TRBJ2-3	CASVAGNTDTQYF	TGTGCCAGCGTAGCGGGGAACACAGATACGCAGTATTTT
15	TRBV6-5	TRBD1	once	TRBJ1-4	CASSYSTGGREKLFF	TGTGCCAGCAGTTACTCGACAGGGGGGAGGGAAAAACTGTTTTTT
16	TRBV19	-	-	TRBJ2-7	CASSIDPRHDRGEQYF	TGTGCCAGTAGTATAGACCCACGACATGACCGGGGGGAGCAGTACTTC
13	TRBV7-2	-	-	TRBJ2-1	CASSSGLYNEQFF	TGTGCCAGCAGCTCGGGACTTTATAATGAGCAGTTCTTC
15	TRBV6-4	TRBD1	few	TRBJ2-3	CASSDSSRGGHTQYF	TGTGCCAGCAGTGACTCGTCTAGAGGGGGCCATACGCAGTATTTT
11	TRBV29-1	TRBD1	-	TRBJ1-2	CSTQGAYGYTF	TGCAGCACCCAGGGGGCGTATGGCTACACCTTC